This T cell receptor beta chain is drawn from a study of OX40 agonist ivuxolimab in advanced cancers. The wider study: The dose of intravenous ivuxolimab that patients received every 2 weeks ranged from 0.01 to 10 mg/kg. Study-wide findings and caveats: Clones of CD4+ and CD8+ blood T cells grew by week 6 at doses of 0.1 to 3.0 mg/kg.

The table came from immunoSEQ multiplex PCR; TCRdb's copy has only in-frame clones and leaves some out. The top ten clones hold just over 1.4% of a sample with roughly 51,000 clones, more than 85% of them seen once. Germline-derived CDR1 and CDR2 are MNHNS and SASEGT. This CDR3 comprises 15 residues. Trimming stripped 7 bases from V and 0 bases from J, with 13 bases between. A word on this clone: No antigen is known for it.

The V gene is TRBV6-1, the J gene TRBJ2-1; D uncertain. The material was CD4+ or CD8+ T cells sorted from blood, obtained in a trial of the OX40 agonist ivuxolimab. This clonotype originated in an adult with an advanced solid tumor such as melanoma, head and neck, liver or kidney cancer. CDR3 nucleotides: TGTGCCAGCACTCCGGGCCCTAGCTCCTACAATGAGCAGTTCTTC. As protein: CASTPGPSSYNEQFF.